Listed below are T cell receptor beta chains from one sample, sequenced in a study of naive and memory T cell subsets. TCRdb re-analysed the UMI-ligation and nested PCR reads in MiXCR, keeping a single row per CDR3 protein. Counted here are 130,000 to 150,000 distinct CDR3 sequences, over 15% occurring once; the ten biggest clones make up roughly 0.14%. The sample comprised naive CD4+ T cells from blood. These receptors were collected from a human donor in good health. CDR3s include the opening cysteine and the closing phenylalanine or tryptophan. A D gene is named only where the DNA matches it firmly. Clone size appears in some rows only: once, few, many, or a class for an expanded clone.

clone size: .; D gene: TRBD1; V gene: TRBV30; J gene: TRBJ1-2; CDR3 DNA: TGTGCCTGGAGTCCGACCCCAATTCGGACAGGGCTCTATGGCTACACCTTC; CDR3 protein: CAWSPTPIRTGLYGYTF
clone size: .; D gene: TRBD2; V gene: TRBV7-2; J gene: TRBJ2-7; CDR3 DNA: TGTGCCAGCAGCTTATTAGCGGGAGTAGCGTCCGAGCAGTACTTC; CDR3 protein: CASSLLAGVASEQYF
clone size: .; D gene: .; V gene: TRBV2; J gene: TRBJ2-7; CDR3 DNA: TGTGCCAGCAATCCTTTCGGGGTTAACGAGCAGTACTTC; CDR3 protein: CASNPFGVNEQYF
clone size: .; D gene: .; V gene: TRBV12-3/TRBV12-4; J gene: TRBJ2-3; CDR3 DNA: TGTGCCAGCAGCCCCCGGACAGCGAGCACAGATACGCAGTATTTT; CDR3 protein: CASSPRTASTDTQYF
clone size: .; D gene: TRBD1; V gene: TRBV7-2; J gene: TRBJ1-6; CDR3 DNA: TGTGCCAGCAGCCCAACGGGACAGGGGAATTCACCCCTCCACTTT; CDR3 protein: CASSPTGQGNSPLHF
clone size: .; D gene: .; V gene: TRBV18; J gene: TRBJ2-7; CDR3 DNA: TGTGCCAGCTCACCGGGGTTCTCAACCTACGAGCAGTACTTC; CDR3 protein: CASSPGFSTYEQYF
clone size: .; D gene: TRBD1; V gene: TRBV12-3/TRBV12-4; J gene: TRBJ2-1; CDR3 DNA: TGTGCCAGCAGTCCCGGGACAGGGTCCGGGTACTACAATGAGCAGTTCTTC; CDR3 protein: CASSPGTGSGYYNEQFF
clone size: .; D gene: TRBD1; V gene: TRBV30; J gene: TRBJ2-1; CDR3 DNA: TGTGCCTGTACGGGACAGGGTGGCTATGAGCAGTTCTTC; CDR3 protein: CACTGQGGYEQFF
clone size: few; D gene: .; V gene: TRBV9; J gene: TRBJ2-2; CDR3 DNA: TGTGCCAGCAGCGTAGCTGGTGGCGGTAACACCGGGGAGCTGTTTTTT; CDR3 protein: CASSVAGGGNTGELFF
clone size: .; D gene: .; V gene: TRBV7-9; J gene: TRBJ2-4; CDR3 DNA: TGTGCCAGCAGCTCCATCGGAAACATTCAGTACTTC; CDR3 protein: CASSSIGNIQYF
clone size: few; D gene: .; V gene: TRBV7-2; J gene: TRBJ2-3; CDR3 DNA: TGTGCCAGCAGCTTAGCAGGGCCAGATACGCAGTATTTT; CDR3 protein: CASSLAGPDTQYF
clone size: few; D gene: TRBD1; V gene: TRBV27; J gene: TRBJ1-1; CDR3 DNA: TGTGCCAGCAGTCCGTTGACAGGGAGGTCATTTGAAGCTTTCTTT; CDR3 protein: CASSPLTGRSFEAFF
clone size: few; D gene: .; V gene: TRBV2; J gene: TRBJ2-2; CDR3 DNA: TGTGCCAGCAGTGGGGAGGTTGTCGGGGAGCTGTTTTTT; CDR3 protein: CASSGEVVGELFF
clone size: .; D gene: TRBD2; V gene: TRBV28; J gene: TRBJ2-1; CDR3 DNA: TGTGCCAGCAGTTTATTAGCGGGAGGCTCCTACAATGAGCAGTTCTTC; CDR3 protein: CASSLLAGGSYNEQFF
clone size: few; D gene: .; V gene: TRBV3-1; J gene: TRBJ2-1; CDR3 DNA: TGTGCCAGCAGCCGAGAGACCGAGGGGCAGTTCTTC; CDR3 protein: CASSRETEGQFF
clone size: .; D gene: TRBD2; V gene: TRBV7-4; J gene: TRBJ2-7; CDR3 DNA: TGTGCCAGCAGCTTAGCGAGACTAGCGGGACCTTACGAGCAGTACTTC; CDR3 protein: CASSLARLAGPYEQYF
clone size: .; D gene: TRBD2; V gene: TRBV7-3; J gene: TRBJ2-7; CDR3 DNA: TGTGCCAGCAGCTCTACGGGACTATCCCACGAGCAGTACTTC; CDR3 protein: CASSSTGLSHEQYF
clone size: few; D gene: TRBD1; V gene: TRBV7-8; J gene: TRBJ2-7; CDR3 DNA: TGTGCCAGCAGTCGCGGGACAGGACGGTACGAGAGCTCCTACGAGCAGTACTTC; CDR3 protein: CASSRGTGRYESSYEQYF
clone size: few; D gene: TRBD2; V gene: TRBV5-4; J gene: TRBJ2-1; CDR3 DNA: TGTGCCAGCAGCCGGGGGTTGACTAGCGGGGACAATGAGCAGTTCTTC; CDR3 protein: CASSRGLTSGDNEQFF
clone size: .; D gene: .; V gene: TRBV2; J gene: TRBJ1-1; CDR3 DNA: TGTGCCAGCACGAGGACAGAGAACACTGAAGCTTTCTTT; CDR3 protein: CASTRTENTEAFF
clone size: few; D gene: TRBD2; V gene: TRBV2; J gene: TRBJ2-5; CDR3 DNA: TGTGCCGGGGGGTGGGGACTATTGGAGACCCAGTACTTC; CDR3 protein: CAGGWGLLETQYF
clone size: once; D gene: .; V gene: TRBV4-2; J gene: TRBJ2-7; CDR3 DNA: TGTGCCAGCAGCCTAGGGCCCCAGAGAGGGGACGAGCAGTACTTC; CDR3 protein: CASSLGPQRGDEQYF
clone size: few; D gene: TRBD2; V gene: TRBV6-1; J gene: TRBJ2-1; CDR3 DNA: TGTGCCAGCAGGAAACCGGGACTAGCGATAAGTGAGCAGTTCTTC; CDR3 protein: CASRKPGLAISEQFF
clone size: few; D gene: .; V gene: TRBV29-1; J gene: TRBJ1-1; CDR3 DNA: TGCAGCGTTGAGGGTATGAGTTGGGAGAACACTGAAGCTTTCTTT; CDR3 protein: CSVEGMSWENTEAFF
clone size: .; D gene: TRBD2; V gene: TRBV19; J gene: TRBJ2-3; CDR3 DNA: TGTGCCAGTAGTCCGGGGACTAGCGGGAGGCCAGATACGCAGTATTTT; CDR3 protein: CASSPGTSGRPDTQYF
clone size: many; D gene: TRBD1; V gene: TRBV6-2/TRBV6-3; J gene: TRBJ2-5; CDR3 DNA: TGTGCCAGCGGACAGGGGGAGACCCAGTACTTC; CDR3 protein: CASGQGETQYF
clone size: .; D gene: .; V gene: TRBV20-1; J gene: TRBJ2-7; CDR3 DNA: TGCAGTGCTAGAGATGATCGGACCACCTGGGAGCAGTACTTC; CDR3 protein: CSARDDRTTWEQYF
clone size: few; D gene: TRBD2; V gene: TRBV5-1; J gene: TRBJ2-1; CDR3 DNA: TGCGCCAGCAGCGGGGGACTAGCGGGCGTCTACAATGAGCAGTTCTTC; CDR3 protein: CASSGGLAGVYNEQFF
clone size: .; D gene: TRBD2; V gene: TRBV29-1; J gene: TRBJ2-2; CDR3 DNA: TGCAGCGTCTGTACCGGGACTAGCGGGCCTCCGAACACCGGGGAGCTGTTTTTT; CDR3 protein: CSVCTGTSGPPNTGELFF
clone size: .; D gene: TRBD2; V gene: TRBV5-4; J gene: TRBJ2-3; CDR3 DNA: TGTGCCAGCAGCTTGGGACTAGCGGGACCAGATACGCAGTATTTT; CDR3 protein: CASSLGLAGPDTQYF
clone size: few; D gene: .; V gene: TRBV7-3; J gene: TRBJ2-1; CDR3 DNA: TGTGCCAGCAGCCCCAGGGCCGACTACAATGAGCAGTTCTTC; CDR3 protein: CASSPRADYNEQFF
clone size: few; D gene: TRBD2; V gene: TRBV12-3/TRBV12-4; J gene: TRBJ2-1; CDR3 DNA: TGTGCCAGCAGTCCTGCGGGAGACTCCTACAATGAGCAGTTCTTC; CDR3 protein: CASSPAGDSYNEQFF
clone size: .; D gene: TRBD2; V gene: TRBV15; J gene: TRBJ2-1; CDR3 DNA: TGTGCCACCTCGTTGGGCGGGAGAGGTAACAATGAGCAGTTCTTC; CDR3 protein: CATSLGGRGNNEQFF
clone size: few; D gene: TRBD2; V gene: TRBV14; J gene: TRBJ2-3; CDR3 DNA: TGTGCCAGCAGCCGCTCTCCGGGACTAGCGGGATCAGATACGCAGTATTTT; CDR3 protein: CASSRSPGLAGSDTQYF
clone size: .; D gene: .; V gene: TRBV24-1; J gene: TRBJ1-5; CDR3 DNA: TGTGCCACCAGTGATTTGCGGGGTTCTCCCCAGCATTTT; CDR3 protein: CATSDLRGSPQHF
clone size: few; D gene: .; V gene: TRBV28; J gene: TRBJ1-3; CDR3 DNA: TGTGCCAGCGGACCACAGGGTACCCAAAACACCATATATTTT; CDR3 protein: CASGPQGTQNTIYF
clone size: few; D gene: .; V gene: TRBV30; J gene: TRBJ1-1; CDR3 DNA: TGTGCCTGGACCCTTTGGGCAGGGACTGAAGCTTTCTTT; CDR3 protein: CAWTLWAGTEAFF
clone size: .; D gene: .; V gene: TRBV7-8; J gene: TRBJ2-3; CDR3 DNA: TGTGCCAGCAGCCCACGACAAAGCACAGATACGCAGTATTTT; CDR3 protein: CASSPRQSTDTQYF
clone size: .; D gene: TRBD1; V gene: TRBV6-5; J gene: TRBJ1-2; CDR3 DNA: TGTGCCAGCAGTCGACAGGGTTCGCGGTATGGCTACACCTTC; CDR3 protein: CASSRQGSRYGYTF
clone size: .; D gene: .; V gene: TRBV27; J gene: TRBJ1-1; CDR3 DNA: TGTGCCAGCAGTTTCTCTGGGAACCTCGAGAACACTGAAGCTTTCTTT; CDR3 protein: CASSFSGNLENTEAFF
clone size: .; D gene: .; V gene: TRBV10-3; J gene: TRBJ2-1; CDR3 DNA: TGTGCCATCGGAAGAACGGGAGACAGCAATGAGCAGTTCTTC; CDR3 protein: CAIGRTGDSNEQFF
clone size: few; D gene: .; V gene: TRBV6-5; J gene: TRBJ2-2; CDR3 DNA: TGTGCCAGCAGTCCACCGGCTAGCGCGAACACCGGGGAGCTGTTTTTT; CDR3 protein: CASSPPASANTGELFF
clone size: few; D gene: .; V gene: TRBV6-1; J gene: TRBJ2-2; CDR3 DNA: TGTGCCAGCAGTAAGGCAGATTTATACGGGGAGCTGTTTTTT; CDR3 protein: CASSKADLYGELFF
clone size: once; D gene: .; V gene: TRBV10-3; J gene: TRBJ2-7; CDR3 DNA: TGTGCCATCAACAGCGGAAGTATCTCCTACGAGCAGTACTTC; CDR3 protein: CAINSGSISYEQYF
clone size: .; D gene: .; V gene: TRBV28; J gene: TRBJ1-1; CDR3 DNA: TGTGCCAGCAGTTTGTCGGGAGCTGAAGCTTTCTTT; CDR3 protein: CASSLSGAEAFF
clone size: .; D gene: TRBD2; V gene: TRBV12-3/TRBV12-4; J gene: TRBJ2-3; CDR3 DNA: TGTGCCAGCAGTTTAACTAGCGGGAGTTGTTCAGATACGCAGTATTTT; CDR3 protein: CASSLTSGSCSDTQYF
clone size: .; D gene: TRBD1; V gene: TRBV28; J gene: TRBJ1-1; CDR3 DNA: TGTGCCAGCAGTTTTTGGGCTTGGGACAGCGGTTACTCTGAAGCTTTCTTT; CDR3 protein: CASSFWAWDSGYSEAFF
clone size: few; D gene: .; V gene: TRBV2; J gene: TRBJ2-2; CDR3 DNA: TGTGCCAGCAGTGAGACAGGAGTATTGAACACCGGGGAGCTGTTTTTT; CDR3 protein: CASSETGVLNTGELFF
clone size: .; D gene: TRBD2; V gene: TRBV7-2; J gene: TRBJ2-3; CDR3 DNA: TGTGCCAGCAGGGCGGGAGGGCCCATAGATACGCAGTATTTT; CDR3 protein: CASRAGGPIDTQYF
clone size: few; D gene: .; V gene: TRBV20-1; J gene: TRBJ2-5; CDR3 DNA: TGCAGTGCTACCCCCGACTCGAAGACCCAGTACTTC; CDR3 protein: CSATPDSKTQYF
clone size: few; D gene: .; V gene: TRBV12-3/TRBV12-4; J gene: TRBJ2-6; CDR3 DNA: TGTGCCAGCGAGGGCTCCCCTATAATCGAAGGGAGCTCTGGGGCCAACGTCCTGACTTTC; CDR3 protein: CASEGSPIIEGSSGANVLTF
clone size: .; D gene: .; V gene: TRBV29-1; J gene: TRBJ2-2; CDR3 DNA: TGCAGCGGGGCGAGCAAAAACACCGGGGAGCTGTTTTTT; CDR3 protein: CSGASKNTGELFF